Presented here are 23 T cell receptor beta chains from one specimen sequenced in a study of blood T cell repertoires in COVID-19. Assay used: immunoSEQ multiplex PCR; TCRdb lists only in-frame clones, some missing. The sample yields approximately 300,000 clones, approximately 88% seen once. Source material: peripheral blood. These receptors were obtained from a man aged 18 to 35 who had recovered from COVID-19.

The rearrangement links TRBV19 to TRBJ2-3; tentative D call: TRBD1 (6 bases). Germline CDR1 reads LNHDA; CDR2 reads SQIVND (reference sequence). Trimming stripped 7 bases from V and 5 bases from J, with 13 bases between. The CDR3 spans 13 residues. The chain's CDR3 is CASNSRGIDTQYF. The CDR3 coding sequence is TGTGCCAGTAATTCAAGGGGGATAGATACGCAGTATTTT.

The DNA for the CDR3 is TGCGCCAGCAGCCCGGGTGGGGCATCCGCCCACGAGCAGTACTTC. It encodes CASSPGGASAHEQYF. This chain connects TRBV5-1 to TRBJ2-7; maybe TRBD1 (5 bases). Trimming removed 4 bases at V and 5 bases at J, with 19 bases between. Germline loops: CDR1 SGHRS, CDR2 YFSETQ. The CDR3 length is 15 residues.

The chain uses TRBV6-5 and TRBJ2-7, with 8 bases identical to TRBD1. V trimming: 8 bases; J trimming: 5 bases; junction bases outside the gene matches: 11. The germline gives CDR1 MNHEY, CDR2 SVGAGI. The CDR3 runs to 14 residues. CDR3 protein: CASEGLAGGNEQYF. The CDR3 DNA reads TGTGCCAGCGAGGGCTTGGCAGGGGGCAACGAGCAGTACTTC.

V usage is TRBV7-2 and J usage is TRBJ1-3, with D possibly being TRBD1 (6 bases). The CDR3 is 15 amino acids. Germline loops: CDR1 SGHTA, CDR2 FQGNSA. Trimming removed 1 base at V and 2 bases at J, with 9 bases between. The CDR3 loop is CASSLVGTTGNTIYF. The CDR3, as DNA: TGTGCCAGCAGCTTAGTGGGGACAACTGGAAACACCATATATTTT.

This chain uses TRBV7-9 with TRBJ1-2; 9 nucleotides match TRBD1. Trimming at V came to 1 base and at J to 4 bases, leaving 1 base not matched to a gene. CDR1 is SEHNR and CDR2 is FQNEAQ in the germline V gene (reference sequence). CDR3 length: 14 residues. In DNA, the CDR3 is TGTGCCAGCAGCTTAGGGGGACAGGGCTATGGCTACACCTTC. Amino acid sequence: CASSLGGQGYGYTF.

The rearrangement links TRBV7-8 to TRBJ1-2; the D is unclear. V was cut by 5 bases and J by 1 base, with 14 bases left in between. The CDR3 contains 15 residues. CDR1 and CDR2 (germline): SGHVS, FQNEAQ. CDR3 region: CASSPTGPNNYGYTF. CDR3 DNA sequence: TGTGCCAGCAGCCCCACGGGTCCGAATAACTATGGCTACACCTTC.

This clone was counted a few times. The chain couples TRBV11-2 to TRBJ2-1, with 7 bases aligning to TRBD1. This CDR3 is 16 amino acids long. The trim removed 5 bases at V and 3 bases at J, leaving 10 bases unmatched. Germline lookup yields CDR1 SGHAT and CDR2 FQNNGV. CDR3 protein: CASSPSTGLGYNEQFF. The CDR3 DNA sequence: TGTGCCAGCAGCCCCTCGACAGGGCTAGGCTACAATGAGCAGTTCTTC. The whole variable domain, filled in from reference TRBV11-2 and TRBJ2-1, reads EAGVAQSPRYKIIEKRQSVAFWCNPISGHATLYWYQQILGQGPKLLIQFQNNGVVDDSQLPKDRFSAERLKGVDSTLKIQPAKLEDSAVYLCASSPSTGLGYNEQFFGPGTRLTVL.

On this clone: The junction shows a germline mismatch at one end, possibly a read error. The chain carries TRBV29-1 and TRBJ2-2; the match to TRBD1 covers 11 bases. Germline V gene data show CDR1 as SQVTM and CDR2 as ANQGSEA. The length of the CDR3 is 18 residues. CDR3 region: CSVVPGQGETGNAGELFF. In DNA form, the CDR3 reads TGCAGCGTTGTTCCGGGACAGGGGGAGACTGGGAACGCCGGGGAGCTGTTTTTT.

This rearrangement joins TRBV7-8 to TRBJ2-1; TRBD2 matches at 7 bases. V trimming: 3 bases; J trimming: 6 bases; junction bases outside the gene matches: 11. CDR3 length: 16 amino acids. Germline V gene lookup returns CDR1 SGHVS and CDR2 FQNEAQ. CDR3 nucleotide sequence: TGTGCCAGCAGCTTGGGGGGAGCGGGGAACTCCAATGAGCAGTTCTTC. Protein: CASSLGGAGNSNEQFF.

The chain combines TRBV6-5 with TRBJ2-2; 8 bases fit TRBD2. This CDR3 comprises 15 residues. Germline-derived CDR1 and CDR2 are MNHEY and SVGAGI. V lost 4 bases and J lost 0; bases outside the gene matches: 1. This chain's CDR3 is CASSFSGANTGELFF. For the CDR3, the DNA is TGTGCCAGCAGTTTTAGCGGGGCGAACACCGGGGAGCTGTTTTTT.

This clone has only one observation. This chain uses TRBV6-5 with TRBJ1-1; D unresolved. This CDR3 contains 15 residues. Trimming stripped 1 base from V and 1 base from J, with 10 bases between. Germline lookup yields CDR1 MNHEY and CDR2 SVGAGI. CDR3 region: CASSYWAEKNTEAFF. In nucleotides, the CDR3 is TGTGCCAGCAGTTACTGGGCAGAAAAGAACACTGAAGCTTTCTTT.

This rearrangement joins TRBV29-1 to TRBJ2-2, with 11 nucleotides matching TRBD2. This CDR3 contains 15 residues. CDR1 is SQVTM, CDR2 ANQGSEA, per germline. After removal of 4 bases from V and 3 bases from J, the junction contained 4 bases not matched to a gene. CDR3 residues: CSVGGTSGYTGELFF. The CDR3 DNA follows: TGCAGCGTTGGTGGGACTAGCGGATACACCGGGGAGCTGTTTTTT.

As regards this clone: Other DNA sequences in the sample encode the same CDR3. The CDR3 reads CASSFRGETQYF. CDR3 nucleotide sequence: TGTGCCAGCAGCTTTAGGGGGGAGACCCAGTACTTC. The rearrangement links TRBV7-2 to TRBJ2-5; perhaps TRBD1 as D (6 bases). Trimming shortened V by 3 bases and J by 5 bases, and 7 bases separated the two germline ends. The germline V gene encodes CDR1 SGHTA and CDR2 FQGNSA. This CDR3 spans 12 amino acids.

This chain connects TRBV6-5 to TRBJ1-2; D is possibly TRBD1 (6 bases). CDR3 length equals 14 residues. The ends were cut back, 6 bases at V and 5 bases at J, with 16 bases in the middle. The germline CDR1 and CDR2 sequences are MNHEY and SVGAGI. CDR3 amino acids: CASRGEDRIYGYTF. Here the CDR3 DNA reads TGTGCCAGCAGGGGGGAAGACAGGATTTATGGCTACACCTTC.

In DNA form, the CDR3 reads TGCGCCAGCAGTTTCCAGGGGGACACCGGGGAGCTGTTTTTT. Protein: CASSFQGDTGELFF. This chain uses TRBV5-1 with TRBJ2-2; 7 bases fit TRBD1. V was pared by 5 bases and J by 3 bases, with 4 bases of the junction left unmatched. This CDR3 has 14 amino acids. Germline CDR1 SGHRS, CDR2 YFSETQ.

This chain connects TRBV19 to TRBJ1-1; possibly TRBD1 for D (5 bases). This CDR3 is 11 amino acids long. Germline values: CDR1 LNHDA, CDR2 SQIVND (reference sequence). Trimming shortened V by 3 bases and J by 8 bases, and 7 bases separated the two germline ends. In DNA form, the CDR3 reads TGTGCCAGTAGTATCCGGGGGGAAGCTTTCTTT. Translation: CASSIRGEAFF.

The chain recombines TRBV6-6 with TRBJ1-2; 9 bases are shared with TRBD1. This CDR3 spans 15 amino acids. The V and J ends lost 2 bases and 0 bases, in that order; junction bases with no gene match: 1. CDR1 MNHNY and CDR2 SVGAGI come from the germline V gene (reference sequence). CDR3 coding DNA: TGTGCCAGCAGTTACAGGGACAGGGCTAACTATGGCTACACCTTC. Its protein is CASSYRDRANYGYTF.

The chain couples TRBV7-8 to TRBJ1-1; 7 nucleotides align to TRBD1. CDR1 and CDR2 (germline): SGHVS, FQNEAQ. This CDR3 spans 14 amino acids. The V segment lost 3 bases and the J segment 8 bases; nucleotides outside the gene matches: 9. This chain's CDR3 is CASSFTQGLGEAFF. As DNA, the CDR3 is TGTGCCAGCAGCTTTACACAGGGGCTGGGGGAAGCTTTCTTT.

This chain joins TRBV19 and TRBJ2-7, with 8 bases lining up with TRBD1. After removal of 6 bases from V and 4 bases from J, the junction contained 8 bases not matched to a gene. The CDR3 is 14 amino acids. Germline CDR1 and CDR2: LNHDA and SQIVND (reference sequence). For the CDR3, the DNA is TGTGCCAGTAGCGTTCAGGGGGCTGAATACGAGCAGTACTTC. This gives the protein CASSVQGAEYEQYF. The full variable domain, in which reference TRBV19 and TRBJ2-7 provide the parts outside the CDR3, is DGGITQSPKYLFRKEGQNVTLSCEQNLNHDAMYWYRQDPGQGLRLIYYSQIVNDFQKGDIAEGYSVSREKKESFPLTVTSAQKNPTAFYLCASSVQGAEYEQYFGPGTRLTVT.

The J gene is TRBJ2-1, the V gene TRBV10-3; 10 nucleotides line up with TRBD2. Germline V CDR1 and CDR2: ENHRY, SYGVKD. The CDR3 contains 13 residues. The V and J ends lost 9 bases and 8 bases, in that order; junction bases with no gene match: 7. CDR3 sequence (DNA): TGTGCCATTGGAACCGGGACTAGCGATGAGCAGTTCTTC. Translating gives CAIGTGTSDEQFF.

CDR3 nucleotides: TGTGCCAGCAGCGACAGGTCCTATAGCAATCAGCCCCAGCATTTT. Amino acid sequence: CASSDRSYSNQPQHF. This sequence joins TRBV7-2 and TRBJ1-5, with D tentatively TRBD1 (6 bases). Germline lookup yields CDR1 SGHTA and CDR2 FQGNSA. V was trimmed by 5 bases and J by 0 bases, leaving 11 bases between them. The CDR3 sequence is 15 residues long. Filled out from reference TRBV7-2 and TRBJ1-5, the complete variable domain reads GAGVSQSPSNKVTEKGKDVELRCDPISGHTALYWYRQSLGQGLEFLIYFQGNSAPDKSGLPSDRFSAERTGGSVSTLTIQRTQQEDSAVYLCASSDRSYSNQPQHFGDGTRLSIL.

The chain is built from TRBV10-3 and TRBJ1-5; D gene ambiguous. V shed 4 bases and J shed 4 bases, with 8 bases lying between them. Germline-derived CDR1 and CDR2 are ENHRY and SYGVKD. The CDR3 has 13 residues. DNA for the CDR3: TGTGCCATCAGTGGGGCACCTAATCAGCCCCAGCATTTT. Protein product: CAISGAPNQPQHF.

V gene TRBV7-2 combines with J gene TRBJ1-4, with 10 bases lining up with TRBD1. The CDR3 contains 15 residues. V gave up 5 bases and J gave up 7 bases; unmatched junction bases: 7. Germline V lookup: CDR1 SGHTA, CDR2 FQGNSA. CDR3 bases: TGTGCCAGCAGCAGACAGACAGGGGGCGGTGAAAAACTGTTTTTT. It specifies CASSRQTGGGEKLFF.